The clone carrying this T cell receptor beta chain was found many times. Antigen specificity is unknown. PCR was performed a second time for roughly 7 to 11 cycles using a sample-barcoded 5' primer and a J-beta primer mix. MiXCR, applied by TCRdb to the 5' RACE reads, yields one record per CDR3 protein. The table has some 1.5 million distinct CDR3 sequences, roughly 27% seen once; the top ten hold about 8%. The CDR3 contains 14 residues. With 8 bases clipped from V and 6 bases from J, the junction kept 12 bases outside the gene matches. These data originate in a study of blood T cells in healthy people across ages. Findings of the study overall: The long-lived group displayed more naive CD4+ cells, plus higher diversity, than the aged donors did. CMV status of donors was unknown, possibly confounding expanded clonotype changes.

The specimen sequenced was blood. The rearrangement joins TRBV12-3 or TRBV12-4 to TRBJ2-5; TRBD1 aligns across 7 bases. The TCR originated in a woman aged 25 to 45 in good health. In DNA, the CDR3 is TGTGCCAGCTCCCTAACGGGGACAGCGAAGACCCAGTACTTC. As protein: CASSLTGTAKTQYF.